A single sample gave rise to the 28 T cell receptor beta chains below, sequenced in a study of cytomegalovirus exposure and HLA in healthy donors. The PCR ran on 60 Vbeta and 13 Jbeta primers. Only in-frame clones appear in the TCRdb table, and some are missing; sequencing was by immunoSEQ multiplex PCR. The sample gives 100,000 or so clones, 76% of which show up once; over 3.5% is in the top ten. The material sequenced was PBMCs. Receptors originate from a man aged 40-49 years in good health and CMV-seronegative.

CDR3 in amino acids: CAGSVRGAETQYF. The DNA for the CDR3 is TGTGCCGGATCCGTGCGGGGCGCGGAGACCCAGTACTTC. This chain joins TRBV30 and TRBJ2-5; tentatively, D is TRBD2 (6 bases). There are 13 residues in the CDR3. Looked up from germline, CDR1 is GTSNPN and CDR2 is SVGIG (reference sequence). The V gene lost 8 bases and the J gene lost 5 bases, with 18 bases spanning the gap.

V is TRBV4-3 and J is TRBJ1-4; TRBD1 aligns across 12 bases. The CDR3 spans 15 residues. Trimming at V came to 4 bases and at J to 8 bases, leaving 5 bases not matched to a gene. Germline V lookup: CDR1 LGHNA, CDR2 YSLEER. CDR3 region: CASSLGTGGNEKLFF. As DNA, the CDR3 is TGCGCCAGCAGCCTAGGGACAGGGGGCAACGAAAAACTGTTTTTT.

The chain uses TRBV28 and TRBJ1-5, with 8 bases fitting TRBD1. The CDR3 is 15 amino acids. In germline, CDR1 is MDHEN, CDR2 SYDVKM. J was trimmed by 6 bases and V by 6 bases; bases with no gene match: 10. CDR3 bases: TGTGCCAGCAGCCGGCCGACAGGGGTAGGTCAGCCCCAGCATTTT. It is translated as CASSRPTGVGQPQHF.

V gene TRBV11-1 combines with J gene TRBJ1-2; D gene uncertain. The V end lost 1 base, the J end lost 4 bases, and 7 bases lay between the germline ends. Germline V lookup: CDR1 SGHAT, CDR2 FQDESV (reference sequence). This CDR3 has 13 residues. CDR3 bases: TGTGCCAGCAGCTTAGATGACTCCTATGGCTACACCTTC. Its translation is CASSLDDSYGYTF.

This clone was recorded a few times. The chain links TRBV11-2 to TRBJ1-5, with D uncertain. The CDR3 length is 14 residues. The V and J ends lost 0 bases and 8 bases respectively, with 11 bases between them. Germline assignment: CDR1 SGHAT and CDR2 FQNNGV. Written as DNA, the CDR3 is TGTGCCAGCAGCTTAGATGGACCGGGAGAGCCCCAGCATTTT. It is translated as CASSLDGPGEPQHF.

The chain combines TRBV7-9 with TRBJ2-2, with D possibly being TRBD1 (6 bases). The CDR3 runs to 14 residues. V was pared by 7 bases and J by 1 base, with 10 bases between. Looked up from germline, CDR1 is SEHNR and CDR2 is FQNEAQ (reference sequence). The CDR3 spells CASTTQGNTGELFF. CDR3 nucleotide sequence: TGTGCCAGCACCACACAGGGGAACACCGGGGAGCTGTTTTTT.

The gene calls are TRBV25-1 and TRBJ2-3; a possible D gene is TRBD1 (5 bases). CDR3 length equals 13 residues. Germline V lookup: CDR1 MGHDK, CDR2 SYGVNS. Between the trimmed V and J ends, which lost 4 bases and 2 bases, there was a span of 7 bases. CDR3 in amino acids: CASSAGSTDTQYF. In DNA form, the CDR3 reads TGTGCCAGCAGTGCAGGGTCCACAGATACGCAGTATTTT. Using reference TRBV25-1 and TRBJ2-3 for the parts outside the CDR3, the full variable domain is EADIYQTPRYLVIGTGKKITLECSQTMGHDKMYWYQQDPGMELHLIHYSYGVNSTEKGDLSSESTVSRIRTEHFPLTLESARPSHTSQYLCASSAGSTDTQYFGPGTRLTVL.

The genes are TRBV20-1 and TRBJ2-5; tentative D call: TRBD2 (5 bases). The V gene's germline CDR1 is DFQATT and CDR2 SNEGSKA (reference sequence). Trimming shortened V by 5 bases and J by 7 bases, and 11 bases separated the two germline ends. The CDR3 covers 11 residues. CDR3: CSADSRGTQYF. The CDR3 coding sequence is TGCAGTGCTGACTCCCGGGGGACCCAGTACTTC.

The CDR3 protein is CASSRGVTTDTQYF. In nucleotides, the CDR3 is TGTGCCAGCAGCCGGGGGGTTACCACAGATACGCAGTATTTT. The chain carries TRBV7-2 and TRBJ2-3; the match to TRBD2 covers 7 bases. Per germline, CDR1 SGHTA and CDR2 FQGNSA. V lost 5 bases and J lost 2; bases outside the gene matches: 4. CDR3 length: 14 residues. The full variable domain, rest sourced from reference TRBV7-2 and TRBJ2-3, is GAGVSQSPSNKVTEKGKDVELRCDPISGHTALYWYRQSLGQGLEFLIYFQGNSAPDKSGLPSDRFSAERTGGSVSTLTIQRTQQEDSAVYLCASSRGVTTDTQYFGPGTRLTVL.

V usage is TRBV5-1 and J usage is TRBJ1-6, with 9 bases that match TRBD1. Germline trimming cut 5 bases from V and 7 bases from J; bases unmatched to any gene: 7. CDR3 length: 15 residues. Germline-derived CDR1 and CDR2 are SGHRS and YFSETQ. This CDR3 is CASRSTGGGNSPLHF. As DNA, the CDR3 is TGCGCCAGCAGGAGTACAGGGGGCGGGAATTCACCCCTCCACTTT.

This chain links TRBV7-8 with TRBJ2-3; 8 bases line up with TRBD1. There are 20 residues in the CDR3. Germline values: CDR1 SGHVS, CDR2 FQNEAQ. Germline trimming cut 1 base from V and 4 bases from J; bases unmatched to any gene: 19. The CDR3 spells CASSLGWAGGHPTVSDTQYF. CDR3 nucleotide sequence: TGTGCCAGCAGCTTAGGTTGGGCAGGGGGCCACCCTACGGTGTCAGATACGCAGTATTTT.

The CDR3 nucleotides read TGTGCCAGCAGTTCCCCTCTTGGCCAGTACGTC. This translates into CASSSPLGQYV. This chain uses TRBV28 with TRBJ2-7; D is unclear. Trimming removed 4 bases from V and 10 bases from J, with 11 bases in between. Germline values: CDR1 MDHEN, CDR2 SYDVKM. The CDR3 length is 11 residues.

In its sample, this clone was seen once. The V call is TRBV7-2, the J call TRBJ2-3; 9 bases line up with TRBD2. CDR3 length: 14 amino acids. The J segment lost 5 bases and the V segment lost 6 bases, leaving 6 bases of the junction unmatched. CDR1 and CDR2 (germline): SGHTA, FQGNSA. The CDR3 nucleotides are TGTGCCAGCAGGATAGCGGGGGCCGGAGATACGCAGTATTTT. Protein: CASRIAGAGDTQYF.

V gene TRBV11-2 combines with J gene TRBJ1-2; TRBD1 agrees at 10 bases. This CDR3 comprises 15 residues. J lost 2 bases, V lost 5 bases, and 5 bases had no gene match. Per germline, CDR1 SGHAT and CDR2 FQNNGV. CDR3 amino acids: CASSARGQGNYGYTF. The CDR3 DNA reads TGTGCCAGCAGCGCCCGGGGACAGGGGAACTATGGCTACACCTTC.

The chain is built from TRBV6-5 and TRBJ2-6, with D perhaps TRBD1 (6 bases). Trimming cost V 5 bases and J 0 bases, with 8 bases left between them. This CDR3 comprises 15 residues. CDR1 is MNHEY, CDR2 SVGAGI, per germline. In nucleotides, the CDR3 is TGTGCCAGCAGTAGCAGGGGCTCTGGGGCCAACGTCCTGACTTTC. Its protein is CASSSRGSGANVLTF.

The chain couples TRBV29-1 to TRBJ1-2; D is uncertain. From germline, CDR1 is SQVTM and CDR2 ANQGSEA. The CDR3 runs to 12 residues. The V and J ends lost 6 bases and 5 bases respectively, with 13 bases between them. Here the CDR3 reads CSVSVSGYGYTF. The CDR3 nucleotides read TGCAGCGTGTCCGTGTCGGGTTATGGCTACACCTTC.

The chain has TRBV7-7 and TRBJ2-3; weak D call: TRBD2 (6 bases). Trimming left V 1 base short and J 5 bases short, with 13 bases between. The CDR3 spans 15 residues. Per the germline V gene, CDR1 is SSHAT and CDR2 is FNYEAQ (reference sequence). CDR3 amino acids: CASSLEMGSGDTQYF. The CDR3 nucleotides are TGTGCCAGCAGCTTAGAAATGGGTAGCGGAGATACGCAGTATTTT.

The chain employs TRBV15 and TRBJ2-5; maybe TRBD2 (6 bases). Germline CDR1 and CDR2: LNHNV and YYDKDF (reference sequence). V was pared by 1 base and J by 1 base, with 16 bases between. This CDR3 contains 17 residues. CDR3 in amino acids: CATSRGGSRDFQETQYF. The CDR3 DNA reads TGTGCCACCAGCAGAGGTGGGAGCCGGGACTTCCAAGAGACCCAGTACTTC.

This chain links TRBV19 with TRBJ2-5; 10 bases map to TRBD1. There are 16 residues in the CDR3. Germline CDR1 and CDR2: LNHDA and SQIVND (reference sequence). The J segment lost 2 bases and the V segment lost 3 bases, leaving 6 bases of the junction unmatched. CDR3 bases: TGTGCCAGTAGTATTTCCGGGACAGGGGCTCAAGAGACCCAGTACTTC. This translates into CASSISGTGAQETQYF.

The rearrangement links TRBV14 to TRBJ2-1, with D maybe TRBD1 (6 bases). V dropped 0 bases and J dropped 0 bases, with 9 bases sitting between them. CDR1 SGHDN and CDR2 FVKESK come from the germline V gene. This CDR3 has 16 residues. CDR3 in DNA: TGTGCCAGCAGCCAAGATCTGGGGGCCTCCTACAATGAGCAGTTCTTC. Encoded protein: CASSQDLGASYNEQFF.

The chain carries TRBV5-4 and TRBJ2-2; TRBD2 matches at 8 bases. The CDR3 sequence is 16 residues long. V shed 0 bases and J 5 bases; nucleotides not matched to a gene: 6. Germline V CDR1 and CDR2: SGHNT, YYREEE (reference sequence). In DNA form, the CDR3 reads TGTGCCAGCAGCTTGGGGGGACTAGGATCTACCGGGGAGCTGTTTTTT. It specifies CASSLGGLGSTGELFF. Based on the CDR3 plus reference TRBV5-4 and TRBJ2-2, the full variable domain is ETGVTQSPTHLIKTRGQQVTLRCSSQSGHNTVSWYQQALGQGPQFIFQYYREEENGRGNFPPRFSGLQFPNYSSELNVNALELDDSALYLCASSLGGLGSTGELFFGEGSRLTVL.

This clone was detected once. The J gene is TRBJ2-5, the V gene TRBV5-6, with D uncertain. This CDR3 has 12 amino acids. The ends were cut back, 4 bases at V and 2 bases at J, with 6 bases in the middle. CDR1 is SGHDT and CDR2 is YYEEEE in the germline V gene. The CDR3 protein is CASSGLQETQYF. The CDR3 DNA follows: TGTGCCAGCAGCGGCTTGCAAGAGACCCAGTACTTC.

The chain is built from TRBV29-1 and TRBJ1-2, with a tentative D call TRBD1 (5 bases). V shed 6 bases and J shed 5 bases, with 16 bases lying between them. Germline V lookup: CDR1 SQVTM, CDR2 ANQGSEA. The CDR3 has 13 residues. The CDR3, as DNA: TGCAGCGTGGGGACTATGGTAGGGTATGGCTACACCTTC. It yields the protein CSVGTMVGYGYTF.

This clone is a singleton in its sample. This CDR3 reads CASRNGGGGELFF. The CDR3 nucleotides are TGTGCCAGCAGGAATGGGGGCGGCGGGGAGCTGTTTTTT. The V gene is TRBV7-9, the J gene TRBJ2-2, with a weak D call TRBD1 (6 bases). In germline, CDR1 is SEHNR, CDR2 FQNEAQ (reference sequence). This CDR3 comprises 13 residues. The V end was cut by 6 bases, the J end by 7 bases, with 12 bases between.

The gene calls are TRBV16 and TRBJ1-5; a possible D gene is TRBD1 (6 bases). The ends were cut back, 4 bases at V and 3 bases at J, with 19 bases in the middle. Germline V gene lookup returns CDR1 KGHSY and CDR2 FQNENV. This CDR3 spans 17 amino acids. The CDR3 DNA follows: TGTGCCAGCAGCCCCGGGGAGGGGGTGATTGTCAATCAGCCCCAGCATTTT. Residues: CASSPGEGVIVNQPQHF.

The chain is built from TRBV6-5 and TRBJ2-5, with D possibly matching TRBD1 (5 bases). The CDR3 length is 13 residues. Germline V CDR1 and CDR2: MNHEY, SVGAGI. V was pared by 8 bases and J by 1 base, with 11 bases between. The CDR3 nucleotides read TGTGCCAGCTGCCTGACAGTCCAAGAGACCCAGTACTTC. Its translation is CASCLTVQETQYF.

The CDR3: CASSTDRMNTEAFF. In DNA form, the CDR3 reads TGTGCCAGCAGTACTGACAGGATGAACACTGAAGCTTTCTTT. The chain recombines TRBV6-5 with TRBJ1-1, with a weak D call TRBD1 (6 bases). V lost 5 bases, J lost 0 bases, and 10 bases lay in between. Germline CDR1 MNHEY, CDR2 SVGAGI. The CDR3 has 14 amino acids.

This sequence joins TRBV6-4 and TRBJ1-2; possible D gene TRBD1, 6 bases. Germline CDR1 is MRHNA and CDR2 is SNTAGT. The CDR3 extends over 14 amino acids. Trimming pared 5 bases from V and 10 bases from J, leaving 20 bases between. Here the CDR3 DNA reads TGTGCCAGCAGTCACGAAGAACAGGGAAGTTACTACACCTTC. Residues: CASSHEEQGSYYTF.